Each of the 21 T cell receptor beta chains below was sequenced from the same sample in a study of technical replicates of blood from a few donors. Here immunoSEQ multiplex PCR was the method, and the copy in TCRdb shows in-frame clones only, minus some. The sample lists tens of thousands of clones, 70% to 90% occurring once. The sequenced sample consisted of PBMCs. Receptor source: a human donor in good health. Some clones in this sample may be carry-over from other donors' samples.

V gene TRBV7-2 combines with J gene TRBJ2-7; D is perhaps TRBD2 (7 bases). Trimming removed 1 base from V and 2 bases from J, with 12 bases in between. CDR3 size: 15 residues. Germline V lookup: CDR1 SGHTA, CDR2 FQGNSA. In DNA form, the CDR3 reads TGTGCCAGCAGCTTAGGCGGGGGCCGCGCCTACGAGCAGTACTTC. Translating it yields CASSLGGGRAYEQYF.

The J gene is TRBJ1-6, the V gene TRBV4-3, with 8 positions matching TRBD1. After removal of 1 base from V and 9 bases from J, the junction contained 5 bases not matched to a gene. Germline CDR1 and CDR2: LGHNA and YSLEER. The CDR3 loop spans 15 amino acids. CDR3 in amino acids: CASSQATGGTSPLHF. The CDR3 DNA is TGCGCCAGCAGCCAAGCAACAGGGGGAACTTCACCCCTCCACTTT.

The chain has TRBV19 and TRBJ1-1, with 9 bases identical to TRBD1. CDR3 length: 14 residues. The germline CDR1 and CDR2 sequences are LNHDA and SQIVND (reference sequence). V shed 1 base, J shed 7 bases, and the junction held 4 bases outside the gene matches. In DNA, the CDR3 is TGTGCCAGTAGTATAGTCCGGGACAGGGTTGAAGCTTTCTTT. Translating gives CASSIVRDRVEAFF. Full variable domain (remainder filled in from reference TRBV19 and TRBJ1-1): DGGITQSPKYLFRKEGQNVTLSCEQNLNHDAMYWYRQDPGQGLRLIYYSQIVNDFQKGDIAEGYSVSREKKESFPLTVTSAQKNPTAFYLCASSIVRDRVEAFFGQGTRLTVV.

Only a few counts were recorded for this clone. The chain links TRBV6-6 to TRBJ1-4; the D is unclear. Germline V gives CDR1 MNHNY, CDR2 SVGAGI (reference sequence). The CDR3 extends over 11 amino acids. V dropped 5 bases and J dropped 10 bases, with 8 bases sitting between them. The CDR3 protein is CASSQPGKLFF. The CDR3 DNA reads as TGTGCCAGCAGTCAACCAGGAAAACTGTTTTTT.

This clone was recorded once. The V gene is TRBV7-2, the J gene TRBJ2-2, with 9 bases that match TRBD1. J lost 4 bases, V lost 5 bases, and 2 bases had no gene match. Germline V CDR1 and CDR2: SGHTA, FQGNSA. The CDR3 loop spans 14 amino acids. The CDR3 loop reads CASSKTGGTGELFF. The CDR3 DNA reads TGTGCCAGCAGCAAGACAGGGGGCACCGGGGAGCTGTTTTTT.

This sequence joins TRBV11-1 and TRBJ2-2; D is undetermined. The germline CDR1 and CDR2 sequences are SGHAT and FQDESV (reference sequence). Trimming pared 2 bases from V and 6 bases from J, leaving 7 bases between. This CDR3 has 13 residues. Here the CDR3 DNA reads TGTGCCAGCAGCTTACCTGGAGCCGGGGAGCTGTTTTTT. It encodes CASSLPGAGELFF.

CDR3 sequence reads: CASSFDAGVPYEQYF. The CDR3 nucleotides are TGTGCCAGCAGCTTCGACGCAGGGGTCCCCTACGAGCAGTACTTC. The V and J genes are TRBV27 and TRBJ2-7; maybe TRBD1 (6 bases). The CDR3 totals 15 residues. CDR1 and CDR2 from the germline V gene are MNHEY and SMNVEV (reference sequence). Trimming took off 6 bases at V and 2 bases at J, with 17 bases between the two ends.

The V gene is TRBV30, the J gene TRBJ2-1, with 7 positions matching TRBD1. V lost 3 bases and J lost 6; bases outside the gene matches: 5. The CDR3 runs 13 residues. Germline-derived CDR1 and CDR2 are GTSNPN and SVGIG (reference sequence). The CDR3 spells CAWRMTGLNEQFF. The DNA for the CDR3 is TGTGCCTGGAGGATGACAGGGCTCAATGAGCAGTTCTTC.

The chain uses TRBV14 and TRBJ2-3; D is unclear. From germline, CDR1 is SGHDN and CDR2 FVKESK. V lost 2 bases to trimming and J lost 2 bases, with 11 bases between them. This CDR3 contains 15 residues. In DNA form, the CDR3 reads TGTGCCAGCAGCCAAAGAGTGCCCACCACAGATACGCAGTATTTT. It translates to CASSQRVPTTDTQYF.

This clone was counted only a few times. The chain combines TRBV7-2 with TRBJ2-1; 8 nucleotides align to TRBD1. Germline CDR1 SGHTA, CDR2 FQGNSA. J was trimmed by 8 bases and V by 4 bases; bases with no gene match: 19. The CDR3 consists of 18 residues. The CDR3 nucleotides read TGTGCCAGCAGCTCCCCCATTGGGAGACAGGGGTTGAGAGATGAGCAGTTCTTC. It translates to CASSSPIGRQGLRDEQFF.

This chain connects TRBV7-2 to TRBJ2-5; TRBD1 agrees at 7 bases. CDR1 SGHTA and CDR2 FQGNSA come from the germline V gene. This CDR3 is 15 amino acids long. The V segment lost 4 bases and the J segment 2 bases; nucleotides outside the gene matches: 7. The CDR3 loop reads CASSYFTRGQETQYF. The CDR3 nucleotides are TGTGCCAGCAGCTACTTTACCAGGGGGCAAGAGACCCAGTACTTC. Variable domain in full (rest from reference TRBV7-2 and TRBJ2-5): GAGVSQSPSNKVTEKGKDVELRCDPISGHTALYWYRQSLGQGLEFLIYFQGNSAPDKSGLPSDRFSAERTGGSVSTLTIQRTQQEDSAVYLCASSYFTRGQETQYFGPGTRLLVL.

The V and J genes are TRBV25-1 and TRBJ2-1; 7 bases are shared with TRBD1. Germline V CDR1 and CDR2: MGHDK, SYGVNS. V lost 5 bases and J lost 6; bases outside the gene matches: 10. The CDR3 is 15 amino acids. For the CDR3, the DNA is TGTGCCAGCAGTTCGGCGCTCCCAGGGGGCAATGAGCAGTTCTTC. Translation gives CASSSALPGGNEQFF. The full variable domain, with the rest looked up from reference TRBV25-1 and TRBJ2-1, is EADIYQTPRYLVIGTGKKITLECSQTMGHDKMYWYQQDPGMELHLIHYSYGVNSTEKGDLSSESTVSRIRTEHFPLTLESARPSHTSQYLCASSSALPGGNEQFFGPGTRLTVL.

The J gene is TRBJ2-1, the V gene TRBV11-3, with 14 bases fitting TRBD2. This CDR3 has 17 amino acids. V shed 1 base and J 4 bases; nucleotides not matched to a gene: 3. In germline, CDR1 is SGHNT, CDR2 YENEEA. The CDR3 sequence: CASSLGGTSGGYNEQFF. The CDR3 bases are TGTGCCAGCAGCTTAGGGGGGACTAGCGGGGGATACAATGAGCAGTTCTTC.

DNA for the CDR3: TGCGCCAGCAGCACCCCTCGTTCGGGATACAATGAGCAGTTCTTC. Its protein product is CASSTPRSGYNEQFF. The rearrangement uses TRBV10-1 and TRBJ2-1; D may be TRBD2 (5 bases). CDR3 length: 15 residues. V was cut by 6 bases and J by 4 bases, with 16 bases left in between. Germline CDR1 WNHNN, CDR2 SYGVQD (reference sequence).

The rearrangement links TRBV5-1 to TRBJ2-5; D is perhaps TRBD1 (6 bases). V lost 0 bases and J lost 4, with 10 bases in between. The length of the CDR3 is 14 residues. Germline CDR1 SGHRS, CDR2 YFSETQ. DNA of the CDR3: TGCGCCAGCAGCTTGGGGACAGTAGTAGAGACCCAGTACTTC. It encodes CASSLGTVVETQYF.

V usage is TRBV10-3 and J usage is TRBJ2-3; D perhaps matches TRBD2 (5 bases). The germline CDR1 and CDR2 sequences are ENHRY and SYGVKD. Trimming stripped 9 bases from V and 3 bases from J, with 7 bases between. The CDR3 has 11 residues. CDR3 DNA: TGTGCCATAAGAGGGACAGATACGCAGTATTTT. Its protein is CAIRGTDTQYF.

The chain couples TRBV11-1 to TRBJ2-3; TRBD1 is a possible D gene (6 bases). Germline loops: CDR1 SGHAT, CDR2 FQDESV (reference sequence). This CDR3 has 14 residues. V shed 3 bases and J shed 0 bases, with 7 bases lying between them. CDR3 sequence: CASSFRGSTDTQYF. CDR3 bases: TGTGCCAGCAGCTTTAGGGGGAGCACAGATACGCAGTATTTT. The whole variable domain, filled in from reference TRBV11-1 and TRBJ2-3, reads EAEVAQSPRYKITEKSQAVAFWCDPISGHATLYWYRQILGQGPELLVQFQDESVVDDSQLPKDRFSAERLKGVDSTLKIQPAELGDSAMYLCASSFRGSTDTQYFGPGTRLTVL.

The chain combines TRBV6-5 with TRBJ1-6, with 9 bases lining up with TRBD1. Germline values: CDR1 MNHEY, CDR2 SVGAGI. This CDR3 spans 14 amino acids. The trim removed 6 bases at V and 7 bases at J, leaving 4 bases unmatched. The CDR3 DNA reads as TGTGCCAGCAGCTCCGGGACAGGGAATTCACCCCTCCACTTT. Translating gives CASSSGTGNSPLHF.

V is TRBV6-5 and J is TRBJ1-1; 7 bases map to TRBD1. Germline CDR1 reads MNHEY; CDR2 reads SVGAGI. This CDR3 has 13 amino acids. Trimming cost V 6 bases and J 5 bases; bases outside gene matches: 6. The CDR3 spells CASRFTGDTEAFF. The CDR3 DNA is TGTGCCAGCAGGTTTACAGGGGATACTGAAGCTTTCTTT.

The CDR3 DNA reads TGTGCCAGCAGCCAAGGGACTAGCGGGACGGATACGCAGTATTTT. This translates into CASSQGTSGTDTQYF. The rearrangement links TRBV7-3 to TRBJ2-3; 13 bases map to TRBD2. The CDR3 consists of 15 residues. Germline assignment: CDR1 SGHTA and CDR2 FQGTGA. V trimming: 5 bases; J trimming: 6 bases; junction bases outside the gene matches: 5.

The V and J genes are TRBV5-4 and TRBJ2-4; 11 bases agree with TRBD1. V shed 3 bases, J shed 6 bases, and the junction held 2 bases outside the gene matches. Germline V gene lookup returns CDR1 SGHNT and CDR2 YYREEE (reference sequence). This CDR3 region has 14 residues. The chain's CDR3 is CASSSGQGGNIQYF. CDR3 DNA: TGTGCCAGCAGCTCGGGACAGGGGGGAAACATTCAGTACTTC.